The 21 T cell receptor delta chains below were found in one sample sequenced in a study of gamma-delta T cells after stem cell transplantation. TCRdb called clones from the RT-PCR reads again using CATT. Seen here are 13,000 to 15,000 delta-chain clones, 30% to 35% observed once, and the top ten hold around 4%. Sequenced material: gamma-delta T cells. The receptors stem from a human donor. It is not recorded whose cells these are; they may come from a transplant donor.

V usage is TRDV1 and J usage is TRDJ1; D unclear. The CDR3 has 20 residues. Germline CDR1 TSWWSYY, CDR2 QGS. V was cut by 2 bases and J by 0 bases, with 25 bases left in between. The CDR3 DNA reads TGTGCTCTTGGGGAAACGGTGGTTCGTATGGGAGGGAAGTACACCGATAAACTCATCTTT. Its translation: CALGETVVRMGGKYTDKLIF.

Only a few counts were recorded for this clone. This chain links TRDV1 with TRDJ1; no definite D call. This CDR3 region has 15 residues. Per the germline V gene, CDR1 is TSWWSYY and CDR2 is QGS. V was cut by 3 bases and J by 3 bases, with 14 bases left in between. The DNA of the CDR3 is TGTGCTCTTGGGGACCCATTCCCTTTTGCCGATAAACTCATCTTT. Residues: CALGDPFPFADKLIF.

This clone ranks as medium-sized. The chain recombines TRDV2 with TRDJ1; 8 nucleotides align to TRDD3. V shed 1 base and J 0 bases; nucleotides not matched to a gene: 9. Germline assignment: CDR1 GEAIGNYY and CDR2 EKD. The CDR3 consists of 17 residues. CDR3 bases: TGTGCCTGTGACACGTTGTACTGGGGGTCGTACACCGATAAACTCATCTTT. It yields the protein CACDTLYWGSYTDKLIF.

There are a few counts of this clone. The gene calls are TRDV2 and TRDJ3; the match to TRDD3 covers 10 bases. The ends lost 4 bases at V and 3 bases at J; junction bases unmatched: 8. The CDR3 covers 18 residues. The germline V gene has CDR1 GEAIGNYY and CDR2 EKD. CDR3 sequence (DNA): TGTGCCTGTGATCATCTACTGGGGGATTTCTGGGACACCCGACAGATGTTTTTC. Translation: CACDHLLGDFWDTRQMFF.

V usage is TRDV1 and J usage is TRDJ1, with TRDD3 matching 8 bases. Germline V CDR1 and CDR2: TSWWSYY, QGS. CDR3 length: 15 amino acids. With 11 bases clipped from V and 2 bases from J, the junction kept 13 bases outside the gene matches. The CDR3 coding sequence is TGTGCTAGTGGGTCACAGGGGATACTAACCGATAAACTCATCTTT. Protein sequence: CASGSQGILTDKLIF.

J is TRDJ1 and V is TRDV1; D unresolved. Germline values: CDR1 TSWWSYY, CDR2 QGS. Trimming cost V 1 base and J 0 bases, with 6 bases left between them. This CDR3 contains 14 residues. CDR3 bases: TGTGCTCTTGGGGAACCTCCGAACACCGATAAACTCATCTTT. Translating it yields CALGEPPNTDKLIF.

Sample share makes this clone large (0.1 to 1%). Within the sample, other DNA sequences also encode this same CDR3. The J gene is TRDJ3, the V gene TRDV2; 9 bases fit TRDD3. This CDR3 is built from 17 residues. The junction had 2 bases not matched to a gene; V was cut back by 3 bases and J by 0 bases. The germline CDR1 and CDR2 sequences are GEAIGNYY and EKD. The CDR3 DNA is TGTGCCTGTGACTACTGGGGGAGCTCCTGGGACACCCGACAGATGTTTTTC. Protein sequence: CACDYWGSSWDTRQMFF.

This clone was observed a few times. The V gene is TRDV2, the J gene TRDJ3; tentatively, D is TRDD3 (5 bases). CDR3 length: 17 residues. CDR1 and CDR2 (germline): GEAIGNYY, EKD. V lost 8 bases and J lost 0, with 16 bases in between. CDR3 amino acids: CAYPYWSSSWDTRQMFF. The CDR3, as DNA: TGTGCCTACCCGTACTGGTCGAGCTCCTGGGACACCCGACAGATGTTTTTC.

J is TRDJ4 and V is TRDV1; 7 nucleotides agree with TRDD3. Trimming took 0 bases from V and 0 from J; bases not matched to a gene: 19. CDR1 is TSWWSYY and CDR2 is QGS in the germline V gene. The CDR3 loop spans 20 amino acids. The CDR3 DNA reads as TGTGCTCTTGGGGAACTACCCTACGTGGGTGGGGGGGATCTGACCAGACCCCTGATCTTT. It translates to CALGELPYVGGGDLTRPLIF.

The V call is TRDV1, the J call TRDJ1, with 8 bases aligning to TRDD2. J gave up 0 bases and V 5 bases, and 17 bases lay outside the gene matches. CDR1 TSWWSYY and CDR2 QGS come from the germline V gene. The CDR3 totals 19 residues. CDR3 amino acids: CALGNCGFLLGRYTDKLIF. For the CDR3, the DNA is TGTGCTCTTGGGAACTGTGGCTTCCTACTAGGTAGATACACCGATAAACTCATCTTT.

Details on this clone: Compared with germline, one end of the junction differs, possibly owing to a read error. The J gene is TRDJ2, the V gene TRDV3; weak D call: TRDD3 (6 bases). Germline V CDR1 and CDR2: TVYSNPD, GDNSRS (reference sequence). This CDR3 spans 12 amino acids. CDR3 coding DNA: TGTGCCTTACTGTTGGATACAGCACACCTCTTCTTT. Protein product: CALLLDTAHLFF.

This clone was seen only a few times. The same CDR3 can be traced to other DNA sequences in this sample. The V and J genes are TRDV2 and TRDJ2, with 10 positions matching TRDD3. The V gene end was trimmed by 3 bases and the J gene end by 5 bases; junction bases not matched to a gene: 2. This CDR3 is built from 14 residues. Germline V gene sequence: CDR1 GEAIGNYY, CDR2 EKD. The CDR3 DNA reads TGTGCCTGTGACCGACTGGGGGATACAGCACAACTCTTCTTT. Translated, it gives CACDRLGDTAQLFF.

This clone was counted between two and nine times. The same CDR3 can be traced to other DNA sequences in this sample. The chain carries TRDV2 and TRDJ1, with a tentative D call TRDD3 (6 bases). This CDR3 comprises 15 residues. CDR1 and CDR2 (germline): GEAIGNYY, EKD. V gave up 0 bases and J gave up 4 bases, with 14 bases separating them. The CDR3 sequence: CACDTRGWGNDKLIF. DNA of the CDR3: TGTGCCTGTGACACCCGTGGCTGGGGAAACGATAAACTCATCTTT.

The CDR3 loop reads CACDTLGDTASWDTRQMFF. CDR3 DNA: TGTGCCTGTGACACCCTGGGGGATACGGCCTCCTGGGACACCCGACAGATGTTTTTC. V and J are TRDV2 and TRDJ3, with 12 bases matching TRDD3. CDR3 length: 19 amino acids. Germline CDR1 and CDR2: GEAIGNYY and EKD. After removal of 0 bases from V and 0 bases from J, the junction contained 2 bases not matched to a gene.

This chain uses TRDV2 with TRDJ3; 13 bases align to TRDD3. From germline, CDR1 is GEAIGNYY and CDR2 EKD. The CDR3 spans 21 residues. Trimming at V came to 5 bases and at J to 0 bases, leaving 12 bases not matched to a gene. The CDR3 bases are TGTGCCTGTGTTCCCCTCTACTGGGGGATACGGATCTCCTGGGACACCCGACAGATGTTTTTC. Its protein product is CACVPLYWGIRISWDTRQMFF.

This chain connects TRDV2 to TRDJ3, with 7 positions matching TRDD3. The CDR3 runs 21 residues. The germline V gene encodes CDR1 GEAIGNYY and CDR2 EKD. Trimming cost V 0 bases and J 0 bases; bases outside gene matches: 13. The CDR3 sequence is CACDTVFGIQRDSWDTRQMFF. The DNA for the CDR3 is TGTGCCTGTGACACCGTATTTGGGATACAACGGGACTCCTGGGACACCCGACAGATGTTTTTC.

A word on this clone: At one end, the junction sequence differs from germline, possibly due to a read error. This rearrangement joins TRDV2 to TRDJ3; D ambiguous. Germline CDR1 and CDR2: GEAIGNYY and EKD. This CDR3 spans 18 amino acids. CDR3 sequence: CACDNLVGRSLYTLQMFF. The CDR3 coding sequence is TGTGCCTGTGACAATCTGGTGGGCCGCTCCTTGTACACCCTACAGATGTTTTTC.

The chain recombines TRDV2 with TRDJ2, with 9 bases matching TRDD3. The CDR3 loop spans 15 amino acids. The junction had 1 base not matched to a gene; V was cut back by 3 bases and J by 0 bases. CDR1 GEAIGNYY and CDR2 EKD come from the germline V gene. As DNA, the CDR3 is TGTGCCTGTGACCTGGGGGATGCTTTGACAGCACAACTCTTCTTT. Protein product: CACDLGDALTAQLFF.

The chain is built from TRDV1 and TRDJ1; 11 nucleotides align to TRDD3. Losses at the gene ends were 2 bases for V and 4 bases for J; bases not matched to a gene: 21. In germline, CDR1 is TSWWSYY, CDR2 QGS. This CDR3 region has 21 residues. The CDR3 sequence: CALGEKGLPYWGIGGRDKLIF. The CDR3 coding sequence is TGTGCTCTTGGGGAAAAGGGCCTCCCGTACTGGGGGATAGGAGGGCGCGATAAACTCATCTTT.

The rearrangement joins TRDV1 to TRDJ1; TRDD3 matches at 8 bases. The trim removed 5 bases at V and 2 bases at J, leaving 22 bases unmatched. The CDR3 covers 20 residues. CDR1 TSWWSYY and CDR2 QGS come from the germline V gene. CDR3 coding DNA: TGTGCTCTTGGGTCCGGTGGCTACGTCCTTACTGGGGGGAGGACCGATAAACTCATCTTT. Its translation is CALGSGGYVLTGGRTDKLIF.

This clone showed up just a few times. This chain links TRDV2 with TRDJ1; D is perhaps TRDD3 (5 bases). Trimming shortened V by 3 bases and J by 0 bases, and 16 bases separated the two germline ends. There are 16 residues in the CDR3. CDR1 GEAIGNYY and CDR2 EKD come from the germline V gene. Here the CDR3 reads CACDVGSRPYTDKLIF. DNA of the CDR3: TGTGCCTGTGACGTGGGGTCTCGCCCGTACACCGATAAACTCATCTTT.